These 19 T cell receptor beta chains share one sample of origin, sequenced in a study of blood T cell repertoires in COVID-19. The method was immunoSEQ multiplex PCR; TCRdb's version includes in-frame clones alone and lacks a portion of them. The sample has under 50,000 clones; approximately 90% are singletons. Sequenced sample: peripheral blood. Receptor source: an older man with active COVID-19.

The chain's CDR3 is CASGGQNYGYTF. Here the CDR3 DNA reads TGTGCCAGCGGGGGACAGAACTATGGCTACACCTTC. The chain couples TRBV2 to TRBJ1-2; 7 positions agree with TRBD1. The CDR3 is made up of 12 amino acids. CDR1 SNHLY and CDR2 FYNNEI come from the germline V gene. The J segment lost 2 bases and the V segment lost 8 bases, leaving 2 bases of the junction unmatched.

The CDR3 DNA is TGTGCCAGCAGCTTGGAGATCGGGGAAGAGACCCAGTACTTC. This codes for CASSLEIGEETQYF. The chain recombines TRBV5-5 with TRBJ2-5; perhaps TRBD2 as D (5 bases). Trimming stripped 0 bases from V and 3 bases from J, with 9 bases between. There are 14 residues in the CDR3. Germline loops: CDR1 SGHKS, CDR2 YYEKEE (reference sequence).

The V and J genes are TRBV5-1 and TRBJ2-1, with 9 bases lining up with TRBD1. The CDR3 totals 17 residues. The trim removed 4 bases at V and 1 base at J, leaving 9 bases unmatched. Germline CDR1 and CDR2: SGHRS and YFSETQ. The CDR3 sequence: CASSVLPGTGSYNEQFF. CDR3 coding DNA: TGCGCCAGCAGCGTGTTGCCCGGGACAGGGTCCTACAATGAGCAGTTCTTC.

The chain recombines TRBV2 with TRBJ2-6, with 10 bases that match TRBD1. Trimming took 5 bases from V and 0 from J; bases not matched to a gene: 1. The CDR3 is made up of 16 amino acids. Germline V gives CDR1 SNHLY, CDR2 FYNNEI. The DNA of the CDR3 is TGTGCCAGCAGTCGGACAGGGGGCTCTGGGGCCAACGTCCTGACTTTC. Translated, it gives CASSRTGGSGANVLTF.

The gene calls are TRBV5-6 and TRBJ2-3, with D possibly TRBD1 on 5 matching bases. This CDR3 region has 12 residues. CDR1 and CDR2 from the germline V gene are SGHDT and YYEEEE. V was cut by 4 bases and J by 6 bases, with 9 bases left in between. The CDR3 sequence is CASSPGADTQYF. DNA of the CDR3: TGTGCCAGCAGCCCTGGGGCGGATACGCAGTATTTT. The entire variable domain, with the rest obtained from reference TRBV5-6 and TRBJ2-3, is as follows: DAGVTQSPTHLIKTRGQQVTLRCSPKSGHDTVSWYQQALGQGPQFIFQYYEEEERQRGNFPDRFSGHQFPNYSSELNVNALLLGDSALYLCASSPGADTQYFGPGTRLTVL.

The rearrangement links TRBV5-1 to TRBJ2-7, with D possibly matching TRBD2 (5 bases). The V gene's germline CDR1 is SGHRS and CDR2 YFSETQ. The CDR3 has 14 residues. Trimming took 1 base from V and 3 from J, leaving 11 bases between them. The CDR3 spells CASSLRGAGYEQYF. The CDR3 DNA follows: TGCGCCAGCAGCTTGAGAGGTGCGGGCTACGAGCAGTACTTC.

The CDR3 nucleotides are TGTGCCAGCATCAACCCCAGGGGCACTGAAGCTTTCTTT. It yields the protein CASINPRGTEAFF. This chain connects TRBV11-3 to TRBJ1-1; tentative D call: TRBD1 (6 bases). V gave up 7 bases and J gave up 4 bases, with 13 bases separating them. The CDR3 extends over 13 amino acids. Germline V lookup: CDR1 SGHNT, CDR2 YENEEA.

This chain connects TRBV11-2 to TRBJ2-1, with TRBD1 identical over 12 bases. The CDR3 spans 16 residues. The germline CDR1 and CDR2 sequences are SGHAT and FQNNGV. Unmatched junction bases numbered 12, after V lost 5 bases and J lost 10 bases. The CDR3 sequence is CASSSIRDRGPGEQFF. CDR3 bases: TGTGCCAGCAGCAGCATCCGGGACAGGGGGCCAGGGGAGCAGTTCTTC.

The chain uses TRBV7-2 and TRBJ1-6; 7 bases map to TRBD1. The trim removed 2 bases at V and 14 bases at J, leaving 12 bases unmatched. Per germline, CDR1 SGHTA and CDR2 FQGNSA. The CDR3 consists of 15 residues. DNA of the CDR3: TGTGCCAGCAGCTTAAACAGGGGACCGGGGGGGGCCCTCCACTTT. Amino acids: CASSLNRGPGGALHF.

The V and J genes are TRBV24-1 and TRBJ2-1, with D perhaps matching TRBD2 (6 bases). The CDR3 length is 17 residues. CDR1 is KGHDR, CDR2 SFDVKD, per germline. The V end lost 2 bases, the J end lost 7 bases, and 20 bases lay between the germline ends. Here the CDR3 DNA reads TGTGCCACCAGTGATTCGCTCGGGGCGGGAACGGGGAATGAGCAGTTCTTC. This codes for CATSDSLGAGTGNEQFF.

The sample holds one count of this clone. V usage is TRBV5-4 and J usage is TRBJ2-7, with a possible D match to TRBD2 (6 bases). The V gene lost 1 base and the J gene lost 3 bases, with 14 bases spanning the gap. CDR1 is SGHNT and CDR2 is YYREEE in the germline V gene (reference sequence). This CDR3 contains 15 residues. CDR3 coding DNA: TGTGCCAGCAGCTTGTTAGCGGACCTGGGCTACGAGCAGTACTTC. Amino acids: CASSLLADLGYEQYF.

The rearrangement uses TRBV6-5 and TRBJ2-7, with TRBD1 identical over 8 bases. The V gene's germline CDR1 is MNHEY and CDR2 SVGAGI. V gave up 5 bases and J gave up 4 bases; unmatched junction bases: 4. This CDR3 has 13 amino acids. In DNA, the CDR3 is TGTGCCAGCAGTAGGACAGGGCCGTACGAGCAGTACTTC. Translated, it gives CASSRTGPYEQYF.

This chain connects TRBV2 to TRBJ1-5, with a weak D call TRBD1 (5 bases). Germline assignment: CDR1 SNHLY and CDR2 FYNNEI. The CDR3 runs 14 residues. The V gene lost 6 bases and the J gene lost 6 bases, with 15 bases spanning the gap. The CDR3 region is CASREERGGQPQHF. The CDR3 bases are TGTGCCAGCAGAGAGGAAAGGGGAGGTCAGCCCCAGCATTTT.

This rearrangement joins TRBV9 to TRBJ2-6; perhaps TRBD2 as D (6 bases). This CDR3 is built from 14 residues. CDR1 and CDR2 (germline): SGDLS, YYNGEE. The V and J ends lost 4 bases and 15 bases respectively, with 20 bases between them. CDR3 amino acids: CASSSSRRGGGLTF. CDR3 in DNA: TGTGCCAGCAGCTCGAGCAGGAGGGGCGGAGGCCTGACTTTC.

A remark on this clone: Germline is not matched at one junction end, which may reflect a read error. The chain links TRBV11-2 to TRBJ2-2, with 8 bases that match TRBD2. The CDR3 length is 19 residues. Germline V gene lookup returns CDR1 SGHAT and CDR2 FQNNGV. DNA of the CDR3: TGTGCCAGCAGCTTAGTCCCAGCGGGGGCGACCACGAACGCCGGGGAGCTGTTTTTT. This encodes CASSLVPAGATTNAGELFF.

This clone was counted only a few times. V gene TRBV19 combines with J gene TRBJ2-2; D call uncertain. CDR1 is LNHDA and CDR2 is SQIVND in the germline V gene (reference sequence). Trimming cost V 5 bases and J 6 bases, with 4 bases left between them. The CDR3 is made up of 11 amino acids. As DNA, the CDR3 is TGTGCCAGTAGTTCTCCCGGGGAGCTGTTTTTT. Encoded protein: CASSSPGELFF.

The chain couples TRBV12-3 or TRBV12-4 to TRBJ1-3; no clear D gene. The CDR3 has 13 amino acids. With 6 bases removed from V and 5 bases from J, the gap between germline ends came to 11 bases. The CDR3 region is CASRVDLRNTIYF. The CDR3 DNA reads as TGTGCCAGCAGGGTGGACTTACGAAACACCATATATTTT.

This rearrangement joins TRBV2 to TRBJ2-3, with no clear D. Deletions cut 7 bases from V and 6 bases from J, with 11 bases between. CDR3 length: 12 residues. Per the germline V gene, CDR1 is SNHLY and CDR2 is FYNNEI. CDR3 in amino acids: CASTETRDTQYF. As DNA, the CDR3 is TGTGCCAGCACAGAGACTCGGGATACGCAGTATTTT.

This clone was counted between two and nine times. V gene TRBV5-1 combines with J gene TRBJ1-1, with D perhaps matching TRBD1 (5 bases). V lost 3 bases to trimming and J lost 2 bases, with 14 bases between them. Germline loops: CDR1 SGHRS, CDR2 YFSETQ. The CDR3 sequence is 15 residues long. The DNA for the CDR3 is TGCGCCAGCAGCTCTTTACCGGGGGGTAACACTGAAGCTTTCTTT. Its protein is CASSSLPGGNTEAFF.